This passage covers 27 T cell receptor beta chains from one sample sequenced in a study of blood T cell repertoires in COVID-19. Assay used: immunoSEQ multiplex PCR; TCRdb lists only in-frame clones, some missing. The sample has over 250,000 clones; about 81% are singletons. The sequencing sample was made of peripheral blood. The receptors come from a human donor with COVID-19, enrolled during active disease. The donor label of this sample is uncertain.

This chain links TRBV29-1 with TRBJ2-7; 9 nucleotides line up with TRBD1. CDR1 is SQVTM and CDR2 is ANQGSEA in the germline V gene. This CDR3 contains 15 residues. Trimming took 6 bases from V and 5 from J; bases not matched to a gene: 14. CDR3 nucleotide sequence: TGCAGCGTAGATACGAAGGGACAGGGAAATGACGAGCAGTACTTC. The encoded protein is CSVDTKGQGNDEQYF.

The genes are TRBV7-9 and TRBJ2-2; 7 bases match TRBD1. Germline V gene lookup returns CDR1 SEHNR and CDR2 FQNEAQ (reference sequence). The CDR3 is made up of 13 amino acids. Trimming removed 9 bases from V and 8 bases from J; junction bases left unmatched: 9. The CDR3 sequence is CARGQENSGELFF. In DNA, the CDR3 is TGTGCCAGAGGACAGGAAAATTCGGGGGAGCTGTTTTTT.

The chain joins TRBV10-3 to TRBJ1-1; 7 bases map to TRBD1. Per germline, CDR1 ENHRY and CDR2 SYGVKD. V gave up 3 bases and J gave up 10 bases; unmatched junction bases: 5. This CDR3 is built from 12 residues. The CDR3, as DNA: TGTGCCATCAGTGACCTGACAGGGCGAGCTTTCTTT. Encoded protein: CAISDLTGRAFF.

V usage is TRBV19 and J usage is TRBJ2-2; unclear D gene. V was cut by 3 bases and J by 6 bases, with 8 bases left in between. CDR3 size: 13 residues. Germline V gives CDR1 LNHDA, CDR2 SQIVND (reference sequence). As DNA, the CDR3 is TGTGCCAGTAGTATTATCTTTCCCGGGGAGCTGTTTTTT. This codes for CASSIIFPGELFF.

The rearrangement uses TRBV4-1 and TRBJ2-3, with 10 bases aligning to TRBD2. Trimming took 0 bases from V and 4 from J; bases not matched to a gene: 4. The CDR3 is 16 residues long. CDR1 is MGHRA and CDR2 is YSYEKL in the germline V gene. The CDR3 loop is CASSQDASGSPDTQYF. The CDR3 coding sequence is TGCGCCAGCAGCCAAGATGCTAGCGGGAGCCCAGATACGCAGTATTTT.

This chain uses TRBV10-3 with TRBJ2-5; 15 bases agree with TRBD2. Trimming removed 4 bases from V and 4 bases from J; junction bases left unmatched: 13. This CDR3 region has 19 residues. Germline V gene sequence: CDR1 ENHRY, CDR2 SYGVKD. The CDR3 region is CAISGPGLAGGRARETQYF. The CDR3 nucleotides are TGTGCCATCAGTGGACCGGGACTAGCGGGAGGTCGGGCGAGAGAGACCCAGTACTTC.

V usage is TRBV5-1 and J usage is TRBJ1-1; D remains ambiguous. Trimming cost V 2 bases and J 6 bases, with 11 bases left between them. Germline CDR1 and CDR2: SGHRS and YFSETQ. The CDR3 covers 13 residues. Here the CDR3 DNA reads TGCGCCAGCAGCTTTTCGGGAGTCGCTGAAGCTTTCTTT. Protein product: CASSFSGVAEAFF.

CDR3 region: CASSDSCKGQGFDRDQPQHF. In nucleotides, the CDR3 is TGTGCCAGCAGTGACTCTTGTAAGGGACAGGGCTTTGATAGGGATCAGCCCCAGCATTTT. This sequence joins TRBV6-4 and TRBJ1-5; 9 bases are shared with TRBD1. Per germline, CDR1 MRHNA and CDR2 SNTAGT. There are 20 residues in the CDR3. V shed 0 bases, J shed 5 bases, and the junction held 17 bases outside the gene matches.

The genes are TRBV18 and TRBJ2-7, with 8 bases identical to TRBD1. The length of the CDR3 is 14 residues. Germline V lookup: CDR1 KGHSH, CDR2 LQKENI. V was pared by 5 bases and J by 2 bases, with 5 bases of the junction left unmatched. CDR3 residues: CASSDGQGTYEQYF. The CDR3 DNA sequence: TGTGCCAGCTCAGATGGACAGGGAACCTACGAGCAGTACTTC.

This clone appeared once. This chain links TRBV30 with TRBJ2-1, with TRBD2 matching over 11 bases. Unmatched junction bases numbered 17, after V lost 1 base and J lost 9 bases. The CDR3 runs to 18 residues. The V gene's germline CDR1 is GTSNPN and CDR2 SVGIG (reference sequence). In DNA, the CDR3 is TGTGCCTGGAGTGGGGACACTTTGACTAGCGGGATTCTTAGTGAGCAGTTCTTC. Translating gives CAWSGDTLTSGILSEQFF.

This chain links TRBV7-2 with TRBJ2-3, with 8 bases identical to TRBD1. V gave up 5 bases and J gave up 10 bases; unmatched junction bases: 14. The CDR3 runs to 15 residues. CDR1 SGHTA and CDR2 FQGNSA come from the germline V gene. CDR3 amino acids: CASSPWTGKGFAQYF. CDR3 nucleotides: TGTGCCAGCAGCCCCTGGACAGGGAAAGGTTTTGCGCAGTATTTT. Based on the CDR3 plus reference TRBV7-2 and TRBJ2-3, the full variable domain is GAGVSQSPSNKVTEKGKDVELRCDPISGHTALYWYRQSLGQGLEFLIYFQGNSAPDKSGLPSDRFSAERTGGSVSTLTIQRTQQEDSAVYLCASSPWTGKGFAQYFGPGTRLTVL.

The chain uses TRBV2 and TRBJ2-5, with D perhaps matching TRBD2 (5 bases). The V end was cut by 5 bases, the J end by 4 bases, with 11 bases between. This CDR3 has 13 residues. Germline V gives CDR1 SNHLY, CDR2 FYNNEI. CDR3 in DNA: TGTGCCAGCAGTCCTAACCGGGGAGAGACCCAGTACTTC. This gives the protein CASSPNRGETQYF.

This clone was seen only a few times. This rearrangement joins TRBV20-1 to TRBJ2-1, with D perhaps matching TRBD2 (6 bases). CDR3 length: 11 amino acids. V was trimmed by 5 bases and J by 8 bases, leaving 10 bases between them. The germline gives CDR1 DFQATT, CDR2 SNEGSKA (reference sequence). The CDR3 sequence: CSAAPGDEQFF. In DNA form, the CDR3 reads TGCAGTGCTGCCCCGGGGGATGAGCAGTTCTTC.

V usage is TRBV2 and J usage is TRBJ2-3; D is unresolved. V was shortened by 6 bases and J by 0 bases, with 13 bases between the two germline ends. CDR3 length: 15 amino acids. Germline CDR1 and CDR2: SNHLY and FYNNEI. The CDR3 region is CASSGDRPSTDTQYF. The CDR3 DNA reads TGTGCCAGCAGCGGAGACCGCCCTAGCACAGATACGCAGTATTTT.

The chain has TRBV4-3 and TRBJ2-1, with 13 bases aligning to TRBD2. Germline CDR1 LGHNA, CDR2 YSLEER. V trimming: 5 bases; J trimming: 0 bases; junction bases outside the gene matches: 4. CDR3 length: 17 amino acids. Written as DNA, the CDR3 is TGCGCCAGCAGCTTTACTAGCGGGAGGGTCTCCTACAATGAGCAGTTCTTC. This translates into CASSFTSGRVSYNEQFF.

The chain uses TRBV10-1 and TRBJ2-7, with TRBD2 as a possible D gene (6 bases). CDR3 size: 14 residues. Looked up from germline, CDR1 is WNHNN and CDR2 is SYGVQD (reference sequence). Deletions cut 0 bases from V and 2 bases from J, with 8 bases between. CDR3 DNA sequence: TGCGCCAGCAGTGAGTCGGGAGGAGCCTACGAGCAGTACTTC. This encodes CASSESGGAYEQYF.

The V and J genes are TRBV7-8 and TRBJ1-5; tentative D call: TRBD1 (6 bases). This CDR3 region has 15 residues. Germline values: CDR1 SGHVS, CDR2 FQNEAQ. Between the trimmed V and J ends, which lost 5 bases and 3 bases, there was a span of 14 bases. CDR3 loop: CASSPVGGINQPQHF. The CDR3 nucleotides read TGTGCCAGCAGCCCGGTAGGGGGTATCAATCAGCCCCAGCATTTT. Drawing the rest from reference TRBV7-8 and TRBJ1-5, the complete variable domain is GAGVSQSPRYKVAKRGQDVALRCDPISGHVSLFWYQQALGQGPEFLTYFQNEAQLDKSGLPSDRFFAERPEGSVSTLKIQRTQQEDSAVYLCASSPVGGINQPQHFGDGTRLSIL.

The chain recombines TRBV6-6 with TRBJ2-5; D possibly corresponds to TRBD2 (6 bases). Trimming stripped 5 bases from V and 1 base from J, with 11 bases between. The CDR3 loop spans 14 amino acids. CDR1 and CDR2 from the germline V gene are MNHNY and SVGAGI (reference sequence). CDR3 nucleotides: TGTGCCAGCAGTATTCAGGGACTCCAAGAGACCCAGTACTTC. Translation: CASSIQGLQETQYF.

CDR3 amino acids: CAITDTAGAGELFF. For the CDR3, the DNA is TGTGCCATCACAGACACGGCCGGGGCCGGGGAGCTGTTTTTT. This chain joins TRBV10-3 and TRBJ2-2; possible D gene TRBD2, 5 bases. Trimming took off 7 bases at V and 6 bases at J, with 15 bases between the two ends. CDR3 length: 14 amino acids. Germline V gives CDR1 ENHRY, CDR2 SYGVKD.

This sequence joins TRBV7-2 and TRBJ2-6, with D possibly being TRBD2 (5 bases). CDR3 size: 17 residues. Germline CDR1 and CDR2: SGHTA and FQGNSA. The V gene lost 1 base and the J gene lost 0 bases, with 10 bases spanning the gap. As DNA, the CDR3 is TGTGCCAGCAGCTTAGTGTCCGGGGTCTCTGGGGCCAACGTCCTGACTTTC. Protein product: CASSLVSGVSGANVLTF.

J is TRBJ2-5 and V is TRBV10-3; 11 bases match TRBD2. The CDR3 is 16 residues long. Germline V gives CDR1 ENHRY, CDR2 SYGVKD. Germline trimming cut 1 base from V and 7 bases from J; bases unmatched to any gene: 8. Here the CDR3 reads CAISEWLAGGEGTQYF. CDR3 DNA sequence: TGTGCCATCAGTGAGTGGCTAGCGGGAGGTGAAGGGACCCAGTACTTC.

V is TRBV28 and J is TRBJ2-5; 10 bases agree with TRBD2. The V gene's germline CDR1 is MDHEN and CDR2 SYDVKM. The CDR3 runs to 15 residues. The ends lost 2 bases at V and 3 bases at J; junction bases unmatched: 3. This chain's CDR3 is CASSLVLAGEETQYF. The CDR3, as DNA: TGTGCCAGCAGTTTAGTCCTAGCGGGAGAAGAGACCCAGTACTTC.

The chain is built from TRBV19 and TRBJ2-4, with TRBD1 as a possible D gene (7 bases). The CDR3 covers 19 residues. The V end was cut by 4 bases, the J end by 0 bases, with 22 bases between. Germline CDR1 LNHDA, CDR2 SQIVND (reference sequence). CDR3 nucleotide sequence: TGTGCCAGTAGTAGCCCGGCAGGGGGGCTTATCCTAGCCAAAAACATTCAGTACTTC. This translates into CASSSPAGGLILAKNIQYF.

The V and J genes are TRBV27 and TRBJ2-1; no firm D call. The V gene lost 8 bases and the J gene lost 0 bases, with 11 bases spanning the gap. The CDR3 loop spans 14 amino acids. The V gene's germline CDR1 is MNHEY and CDR2 SMNVEV (reference sequence). The CDR3 DNA reads TGTGCCAGCGTTGGGCGAAGCTCCTACAATGAGCAGTTCTTC. Translating it yields CASVGRSSYNEQFF.

The chain recombines TRBV28 with TRBJ2-6; weak D call: TRBD1 (5 bases). Trimming cost V 3 bases and J 4 bases, with 7 bases left between them. There are 14 residues in the CDR3. Germline CDR1 and CDR2: MDHEN and SYDVKM. The CDR3 DNA follows: TGTGCCAGCAGTTTCAGGGTAGGGGCCAACGTCCTGACTTTC. Translation gives CASSFRVGANVLTF.

The chain carries TRBV5-1 and TRBJ1-4; possible D gene TRBD1, 5 bases. From germline, CDR1 is SGHRS and CDR2 YFSETQ. The length of the CDR3 is 13 residues. Trimming stripped 7 bases from V and 8 bases from J, with 15 bases between. The CDR3 loop is CASRGGEMEKLFF. The CDR3 coding sequence is TGCGCCAGCCGGGGAGGGGAAATGGAAAAACTGTTTTTT.

The chain links TRBV10-3 to TRBJ1-5; D gene unclear. From germline, CDR1 is ENHRY and CDR2 SYGVKD. With 6 bases removed from V and 7 bases from J, the gap between germline ends came to 13 bases. This CDR3 has 13 residues. CDR3 region: CAISPPDGQPQHF. CDR3 nucleotides: TGTGCCATCAGCCCTCCAGACGGGCAGCCCCAGCATTTT.